This TCR beta chain was observed in a study of Ad26.COV2.S vaccination and SARS-CoV-2 variants. Whole-study findings and limits: Comparable non-spike TCR breadth was observed in vaccine and placebo recipients. Overall T cell responses may have been underestimated by the analyses of TCR breadth and depth. Among vaccine recipients, spike-specific TCR breadth exceeded that of placebo recipients.

This clone was recorded once. Its antigen is not known. Treatment in this sample: around 19 received Ad26.COV2.S at low or high dose, single or two shots; several received placebo; per-sample allocation not given. Following the first vaccine or placebo injection, samples were taken on day 63. Whoever gave the sample was an adult aged 18-55 years in Boston. Repertoires were generated with immunoSEQ multiplex PCR, while TCRdb's copy carries only in-frame clones and drops some. Here the sample spans 350,000 to 450,000 clones, roughly 84% being singletons. The CDR3 runs to 14 residues. Looked up from germline, CDR1 is MDHEN and CDR2 is SYDVKM. The germline V and J ends were trimmed by 4 bases and 3 bases, with 10 bases remaining between them.

The chain links TRBV28 to TRBJ1-5, with D perhaps TRBD1 (6 bases). The source is a person aged 18-60 years who received the Ad26.COV2.S COVID-19 vaccine or a placebo. The material was peripheral blood, obtained in a trial of Ad26.COV2.S vaccine versus placebo. The CDR3, as DNA: TGTGCCAGCAGTTCGGGGGCCCCCAATCAGCCCCAGCATTTT. It is translated as CASSSGAPNQPQHF.